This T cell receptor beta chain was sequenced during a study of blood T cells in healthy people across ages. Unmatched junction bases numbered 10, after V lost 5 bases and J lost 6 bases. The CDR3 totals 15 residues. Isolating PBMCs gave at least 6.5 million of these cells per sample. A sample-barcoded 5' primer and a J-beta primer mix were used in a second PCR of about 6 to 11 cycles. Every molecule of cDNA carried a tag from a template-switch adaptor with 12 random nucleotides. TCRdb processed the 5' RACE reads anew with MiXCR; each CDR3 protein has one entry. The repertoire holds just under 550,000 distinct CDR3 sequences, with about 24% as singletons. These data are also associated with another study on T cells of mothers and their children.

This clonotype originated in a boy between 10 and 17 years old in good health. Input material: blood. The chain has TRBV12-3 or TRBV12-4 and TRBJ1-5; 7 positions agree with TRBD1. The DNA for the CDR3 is TGTGCCAGCAGTCCCAACAGGGGAGTGAGTCAGCCCCAGCATTTT. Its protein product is CASSPNRGVSQPQHF.